This entry lists 30 T cell receptor beta chains sequenced from one sample in a study of blood T cell repertoires in COVID-19. Clones were sequenced by immunoSEQ multiplex PCR, and TCRdb holds only the in-frame ones, with some missing. The repertoire includes 250,000 to 400,000 clones, 85% to 90% of them detected once, and roughly 2.9% sits in the top ten. Sequenced: peripheral blood. All receptors come from a woman aged 25-40 years with COVID-19, enrolled during active disease.

The J gene is TRBJ1-4, the V gene TRBV29-1; 7 bases fit TRBD1. The CDR3 spans 13 residues. V lost 2 bases to trimming and J lost 7 bases; unmatched junction nucleotides: 4. Germline V gene lookup returns CDR1 SQVTM and CDR2 ANQGSEA. CDR3 region: CSVERQGSEKLFF. DNA of the CDR3: TGCAGCGTTGAAAGACAGGGCTCTGAAAAACTGTTTTTT.

The DNA for the CDR3 is TGCGCCAGCAGCTTGACCCCTAGTGATCGGCGAGATACGCAGTATTTT. Protein sequence: CASSLTPSDRRDTQYF. The chain recombines TRBV5-1 with TRBJ2-3; no reliable D call. The CDR3 is 16 residues long. Trimming removed 1 base at V and 5 bases at J, with 17 bases between. Germline V gene data show CDR1 as SGHRS and CDR2 as YFSETQ.

The chain has TRBV6-5 and TRBJ2-1, with unresolved D. This CDR3 is 15 amino acids long. V was clipped by 0 bases and J by 6 bases, with 12 bases between them. From germline, CDR1 is MNHEY and CDR2 SVGAGI. The CDR3 nucleotides are TGTGCCAGCAGTTACTCCACCTCAGGCCCCAATGAGCAGTTCTTC. Translating it yields CASSYSTSGPNEQFF.

The chain has TRBV11-2 and TRBJ2-3, with a possible D match to TRBD2 (5 bases). Trimming cost V 2 bases and J 4 bases, with 10 bases left between them. CDR1 and CDR2 from the germline V gene are SGHAT and FQNNGV. This CDR3 has 14 amino acids. The CDR3 is CASSLRGIADTQYF. CDR3 bases: TGTGCCAGCAGCTTAAGAGGGATAGCAGATACGCAGTATTTT.

The chain combines TRBV5-5 with TRBJ1-6; 10 nucleotides line up with TRBD1. J lost 10 bases, V lost 0 bases, and 4 bases had no gene match. CDR3 length equals 15 residues. In germline, CDR1 is SGHKS, CDR2 YYEKEE (reference sequence). The CDR3 protein is CASSLDGTGVSPLHF. The CDR3, as DNA: TGTGCCAGCAGCTTGGATGGGACAGGGGTATCACCCCTCCACTTT.

The chain couples TRBV30 to TRBJ1-6; possibly TRBD1 for D (5 bases). Trimming cost V 5 bases and J 12 bases, with 29 bases left between them. Germline V gene data show CDR1 as GTSNPN and CDR2 as SVGIG (reference sequence). CDR3 length equals 17 residues. CDR3 sequence: CAWSRTTQRAIGGPLHF. CDR3 DNA sequence: TGTGCCTGGTCGCGGACTACGCAGAGGGCGATCGGGGGACCCCTCCACTTT. The full variable domain, rest sourced from reference TRBV30 and TRBJ1-6, is SQTIHQWPATLVQPVGSPLSLECTVEGTSNPNLYWYRQAAGRGLQLLFYSVGIGQISSEVPQNLSASRPQDRQFILSSKKLLLSDSGFYLCAWSRTTQRAIGGPLHFGNGTRLTVT.

The chain couples TRBV11-2 to TRBJ2-1; TRBD2 aligns across 13 bases. The length of the CDR3 is 16 residues. V shed 3 bases and J 10 bases; nucleotides not matched to a gene: 9. Germline V gene data show CDR1 as SGHAT and CDR2 as FQNNGV. CDR3 bases: TGTGCCAGCAGCTTTACTAGCGGGAGGGCCTCGCGGGAGCAGTTCTTC. It encodes CASSFTSGRASREQFF.

The V gene is TRBV19, the J gene TRBJ1-4; 7 bases match TRBD1. The V and J ends lost 2 bases and 4 bases, in that order; junction bases with no gene match: 7. Germline V lookup: CDR1 LNHDA, CDR2 SQIVND (reference sequence). CDR3 length equals 16 residues. CDR3 sequence (DNA): TGTGCCAGTAGTATACAGGGGGAAGAGATTAATGAAAAACTGTTTTTT. Translation: CASSIQGEEINEKLFF.

V is TRBV27 and J is TRBJ1-3; D is uncertain. The V and J ends lost 4 bases and 2 bases respectively, with 12 bases between them. CDR1 is MNHEY, CDR2 SMNVEV, per germline (reference sequence). This CDR3 has 15 residues. CDR3 protein: CASSSGLAPGNTIYF. DNA of the CDR3: TGTGCCAGCAGTTCGGGTCTCGCCCCTGGAAACACCATATATTTT.

The chain joins TRBV10-1 to TRBJ1-1; tentatively, D is TRBD1 (6 bases). The CDR3 length is 13 residues. CDR1 is WNHNN and CDR2 is SYGVQD in the germline V gene (reference sequence). Trimming removed 6 bases from V and 6 bases from J, with 14 bases in between. The CDR3 loop is CASSRGSAAEAFF. The CDR3 nucleotides are TGCGCCAGCAGCAGGGGCTCGGCCGCTGAAGCTTTCTTT.

This clone was detected a few times. V is TRBV28 and J is TRBJ1-2; the match to TRBD1 covers 12 bases. The CDR3 totals 17 residues. With V trimmed by 6 bases and J by 8 bases, 16 bases remained unmatched. Germline CDR1 is MDHEN and CDR2 is SYDVKM. CDR3 region: CASRESGTGGLGGGYTF. CDR3 nucleotide sequence: TGTGCCAGCAGGGAATCCGGGACAGGGGGCCTAGGCGGCGGCTACACCTTC.

The chain joins TRBV5-1 to TRBJ2-1, with D possibly being TRBD1 (6 bases). The germline gives CDR1 SGHRS, CDR2 YFSETQ. Trimming took 4 bases from V and 0 from J, leaving 11 bases between them. The CDR3 is 15 amino acids. In DNA, the CDR3 is TGCGCCAGCAGCGACGGGACACACTCCTACAATGAGCAGTTCTTC. The encoded protein is CASSDGTHSYNEQFF.

The V gene is TRBV7-2, the J gene TRBJ2-7; a possible D gene is TRBD2 (6 bases). CDR3 length: 14 residues. Germline V gene sequence: CDR1 SGHTA, CDR2 FQGNSA. Trimming cost V 2 bases and J 0 bases, with 8 bases left between them. The CDR3 region has the DNA TGTGCCAGCAGCTTAACGGGAGCCTCCTACGAGCAGTACTTC. It translates to CASSLTGASYEQYF.

In this sample, this clone turned up once. The rearrangement joins TRBV19 to TRBJ2-2; perhaps TRBD1 as D (6 bases). The germline gives CDR1 LNHDA, CDR2 SQIVND (reference sequence). This CDR3 region has 14 residues. V lost 6 bases and J 4 bases, leaving 12 bases between the germline ends. CDR3 protein: CASRPQGGTGELFF. CDR3 sequence (DNA): TGTGCCAGTAGACCTCAAGGGGGCACCGGGGAGCTGTTTTTT.

The rearrangement links TRBV25-1 to TRBJ2-3; a weak D match, TRBD1 (5 bases). Looked up from germline, CDR1 is MGHDK and CDR2 is SYGVNS. V dropped 2 bases and J dropped 4 bases, with 7 bases sitting between them. The CDR3 totals 13 residues. The DNA of the CDR3 is TGTGCCAGCAGTGAAAGGGGCCCAGATACGCAGTATTTT. Translating gives CASSERGPDTQYF.

Only a few counts were recorded for this clone. V and J are TRBV18 and TRBJ1-5, with D perhaps TRBD1 (5 bases). The CDR3 runs 16 residues. Germline V gene sequence: CDR1 KGHSH, CDR2 LQKENI. V dropped 2 bases and J dropped 4 bases, with 15 bases sitting between them. CDR3: CASSPRVGAQNQPQHF. In nucleotides, the CDR3 is TGTGCCAGCTCACCAAGGGTAGGGGCTCAGAATCAGCCCCAGCATTTT.

The chain links TRBV19 to TRBJ2-1, with 8 bases identical to TRBD1. The germline gives CDR1 LNHDA, CDR2 SQIVND (reference sequence). The V gene end was trimmed by 4 bases and the J gene end by 7 bases; junction bases not matched to a gene: 0. The CDR3 runs to 12 residues. DNA of the CDR3: TGTGCCAGTAGTAGGACAGGGAATGAGCAGTTCTTC. This codes for CASSRTGNEQFF.

The rearrangement uses TRBV29-1 and TRBJ1-1; D gene ambiguous. The germline V gene has CDR1 SQVTM and CDR2 ANQGSEA. This CDR3 has 13 residues. V gave up 4 bases and J gave up 0 bases, with 9 bases separating them. The DNA of the CDR3 is TGCAGCGTTGCTCGACGGGTGAACACTGAAGCTTTCTTT. This encodes CSVARRVNTEAFF.

The V call is TRBV18, the J call TRBJ2-3; D is perhaps TRBD2 (5 bases). From germline, CDR1 is KGHSH and CDR2 LQKENI. Trimming took off 3 bases at V and 3 bases at J, with 16 bases between the two ends. The CDR3 sequence is 16 residues long. This CDR3 reads CASSPMGGGETDTQYF. The CDR3 DNA reads as TGTGCCAGCTCACCGATGGGCGGAGGCGAGACAGATACGCAGTATTTT.

The J gene is TRBJ2-1, the V gene TRBV24-1; D might be TRBD2 (5 bases). Looked up from germline, CDR1 is KGHDR and CDR2 is SFDVKD. The CDR3 sequence is 16 residues long. The germline V and J ends were trimmed by 0 bases and 0 bases, with 8 bases remaining between them. The chain's CDR3 is CATSDLMGSSYNEQFF. The CDR3 nucleotides read TGTGCCACCAGTGATTTGATGGGGAGCTCCTACAATGAGCAGTTCTTC.

This chain links TRBV7-9 with TRBJ1-5; the match to TRBD1 covers 7 bases. The CDR3 has 15 amino acids. From germline, CDR1 is SEHNR and CDR2 FQNEAQ (reference sequence). Germline trimming cut 4 bases from V and 3 bases from J; bases unmatched to any gene: 6. CDR3 residues: CASSSGQVYNQPQHF. CDR3 in DNA: TGTGCCAGCAGCTCAGGACAGGTCTACAATCAGCCCCAGCATTTT.

The chain combines TRBV30 with TRBJ1-3; D ambiguous. The germline CDR1 and CDR2 sequences are GTSNPN and SVGIG (reference sequence). The V end was cut by 2 bases, the J end by 0 bases, with 8 bases between. The CDR3 sequence is 14 residues long. CDR3 amino acids: CAWSQYSSGNTIYF. The CDR3 region has the DNA TGTGCCTGGAGTCAATATAGCTCTGGAAACACCATATATTTT.

V usage is TRBV12-5 and J usage is TRBJ2-3, with 10 nucleotides matching TRBD2. Germline values: CDR1 LGHNT, CDR2 FRNRAP. This CDR3 is built from 15 residues. Trimming at V came to 6 bases and at J to 6 bases, leaving 9 bases not matched to a gene. CDR3: CASGLASGSGDTQYF. Here the CDR3 DNA reads TGTGCTAGTGGCCTAGCTAGCGGGAGTGGGGATACGCAGTATTTT.

The rearrangement uses TRBV7-2 and TRBJ1-1, with 9 bases that match TRBD1. The CDR3 extends over 16 amino acids. Per the germline V gene, CDR1 is SGHTA and CDR2 is FQGNSA. Trimming at V came to 5 bases and at J to 4 bases, leaving 11 bases not matched to a gene. The chain's CDR3 is CASSRPGTGWGTEAFF. CDR3 bases: TGTGCCAGCAGCCGTCCCGGGACAGGGTGGGGCACTGAAGCTTTCTTT.

This chain connects TRBV5-5 to TRBJ1-2, with 10 positions matching TRBD1. This CDR3 is 14 amino acids long. Germline-derived CDR1 and CDR2 are SGHKS and YYEKEE (reference sequence). With 4 bases clipped from V and 4 bases from J, the junction kept 4 bases outside the gene matches. This chain's CDR3 is CASSPWTGGYGYTF. CDR3 DNA sequence: TGTGCCAGCAGCCCCTGGACAGGGGGCTATGGCTACACCTTC.

The chain has TRBV6-6 and TRBJ2-4, with TRBD1 as a possible D gene (6 bases). The CDR3 extends over 15 amino acids. V was trimmed by 7 bases and J by 8 bases, leaving 21 bases between them. CDR1 MNHNY and CDR2 SVGAGI come from the germline V gene (reference sequence). The CDR3: CASTPGVGRLDIQYF. CDR3 coding DNA: TGTGCCAGCACCCCAGGGGTGGGGAGATTGGACATTCAGTACTTC.

This clone was seen once. The chain couples TRBV12-3 or TRBV12-4 to TRBJ2-7; no firm D call. The CDR3 sequence is 11 residues long. Trimming pared 2 bases from V and 6 bases from J, leaving 5 bases between. CDR3: CASSLLGEQYF. CDR3 sequence (DNA): TGTGCCAGCAGTTTACTCGGCGAGCAGTACTTC.

This clone was seen once. The CDR3: CAWALSRGFNSPLHF. In DNA form, the CDR3 reads TGTGCCTGGGCTCTCTCCAGGGGGTTTAATTCACCCCTCCACTTT. V is TRBV30 and J is TRBJ1-6, with 7 nucleotides matching TRBD1. The germline V gene encodes CDR1 GTSNPN and CDR2 SVGIG (reference sequence). V lost 5 bases, J lost 6 bases, and 10 bases stayed unmatched. This CDR3 is 15 amino acids long.

The gene calls are TRBV5-1 and TRBJ2-7, with 8 bases lining up with TRBD1. Germline V gives CDR1 SGHRS, CDR2 YFSETQ. V shed 0 bases and J 6 bases; nucleotides not matched to a gene: 11. The CDR3 is 16 residues long. The CDR3 here is CASSLAGGQGVSEQYF. In DNA form, the CDR3 reads TGCGCCAGCAGCTTGGCCGGCGGACAGGGTGTTTCCGAGCAGTACTTC.

The gene calls are TRBV24-1 and TRBJ2-3; D is possibly TRBD2 (5 bases). The V end lost 2 bases, the J end lost 0 bases, and 14 bases lay between the germline ends. CDR3 size: 17 residues. The germline CDR1 and CDR2 sequences are KGHDR and SFDVKD. Written as DNA, the CDR3 is TGTGCCACCAGTGATTACACAGCGAGGACTAGCACAGATACGCAGTATTTT. This encodes CATSDYTARTSTDTQYF.